This T cell receptor (beta chain) was documented in a study of regulatory and conventional T cells in RAG deficiency. Blood CD4+ CD25-high CD127-low regulatory T cells supplied the genomic DNA template. For this clone: No antigen is known for it. One end of the junction does not line up with germline, which may come from a read error. The sample holds other DNA sequences that translate to the same CDR3.

Overall study findings and caveats: Shorter CDR3s in all patient subsets; >75% Treg-Tconv overlap in Omenn. Shannon entropy was markedly lower and Simpson indices higher in RAG-deficient patients than control T-cell subsets. Omenn CD25-high CD127-low cells may be activated cells, not true Tregs.

Germline V gene sequence: CDR1 MDHEN, CDR2 SYDVKM. The CDR3 length is 17 residues. The assay was immunoSEQ multiplex PCR, and TCRdb's table has in-frame clones only and misses some. The profile shows 9,500 to 15,000 clones, approximately 94% of them singletons. These data were also reused for a study on regulatory T cells. That publication notes: The primer mix had 52 TRBV and 13 TRBJ primers. In patients, unique TRB V-J pairs were restricted and V/J usage skewed, especially in Tregs.

The rearrangement uses TRBV28 and TRBJ1-6, with D maybe TRBD1 (5 bases). The sequenced sample consisted of CD127- CD25+ CD4+ Tregs sorted from blood. The source is a human donor in good health. The DNA for the CDR3 is TGTGCCAGCAGTCCATCCCCAGGGAAGTCCTATAATTCCCCCCTCCACTTT. It translates to CASSPSPGKSYNSPLHF.